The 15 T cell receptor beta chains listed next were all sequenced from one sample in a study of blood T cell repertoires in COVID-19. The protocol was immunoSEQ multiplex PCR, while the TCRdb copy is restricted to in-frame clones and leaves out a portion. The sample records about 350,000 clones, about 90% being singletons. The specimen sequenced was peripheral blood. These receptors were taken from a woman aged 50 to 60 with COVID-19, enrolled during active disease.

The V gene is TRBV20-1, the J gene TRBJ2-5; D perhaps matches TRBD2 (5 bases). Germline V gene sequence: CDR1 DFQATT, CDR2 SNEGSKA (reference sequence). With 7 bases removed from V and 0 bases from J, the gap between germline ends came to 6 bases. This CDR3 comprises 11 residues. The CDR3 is CSGRDQETQYF. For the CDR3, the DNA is TGCAGTGGGCGGGACCAAGAGACCCAGTACTTC.

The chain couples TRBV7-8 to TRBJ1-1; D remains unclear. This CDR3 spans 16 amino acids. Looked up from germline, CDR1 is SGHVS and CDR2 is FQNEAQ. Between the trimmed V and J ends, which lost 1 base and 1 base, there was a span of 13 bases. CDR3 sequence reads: CASSLVSIGENTEAFF. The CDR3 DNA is TGTGCCAGCAGCTTAGTCTCGATAGGAGAGAACACTGAAGCTTTCTTT.

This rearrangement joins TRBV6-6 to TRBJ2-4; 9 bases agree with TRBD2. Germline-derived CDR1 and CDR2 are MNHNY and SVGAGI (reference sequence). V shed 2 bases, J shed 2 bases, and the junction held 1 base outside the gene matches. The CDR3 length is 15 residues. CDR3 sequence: CASSYLAGSKNIQYF. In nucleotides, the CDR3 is TGTGCCAGCAGTTACCTAGCGGGATCCAAAAACATTCAGTACTTC.

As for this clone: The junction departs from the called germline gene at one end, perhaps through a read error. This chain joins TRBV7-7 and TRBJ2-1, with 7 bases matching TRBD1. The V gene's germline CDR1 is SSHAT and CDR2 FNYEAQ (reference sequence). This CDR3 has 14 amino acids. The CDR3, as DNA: TGTGCTAGCAGCCCCGGGACAGACTACAATGAGCAGTTCTTC. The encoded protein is CASSPGTDYNEQFF.

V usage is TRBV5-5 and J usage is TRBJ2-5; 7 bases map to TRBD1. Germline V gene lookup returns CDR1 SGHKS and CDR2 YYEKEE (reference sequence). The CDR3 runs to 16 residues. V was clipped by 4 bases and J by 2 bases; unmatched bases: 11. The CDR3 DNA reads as TGTGCCAGCAGCCTCAGGGGGATTGTCATACAAGAGACCCAGTACTTC. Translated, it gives CASSLRGIVIQETQYF.

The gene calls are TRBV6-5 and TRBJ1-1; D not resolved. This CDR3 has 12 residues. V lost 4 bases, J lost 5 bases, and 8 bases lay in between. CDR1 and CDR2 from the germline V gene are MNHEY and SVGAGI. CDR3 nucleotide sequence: TGTGCCAGCAGTTCGAGGTATACTGAAGCTTTCTTT. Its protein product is CASSSRYTEAFF.

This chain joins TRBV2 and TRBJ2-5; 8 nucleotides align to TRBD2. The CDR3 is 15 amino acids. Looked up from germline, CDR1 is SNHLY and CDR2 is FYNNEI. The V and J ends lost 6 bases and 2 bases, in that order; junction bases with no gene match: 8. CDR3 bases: TGTGCCAGCAGAGCGGGACTAGTTTCTCAAGAGACCCAGTACTTC. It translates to CASRAGLVSQETQYF.

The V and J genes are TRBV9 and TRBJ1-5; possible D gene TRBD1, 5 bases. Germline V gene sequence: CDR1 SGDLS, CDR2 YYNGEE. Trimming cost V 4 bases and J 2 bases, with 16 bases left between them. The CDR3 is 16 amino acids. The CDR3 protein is CASSPGKLLGNQPQHF. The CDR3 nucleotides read TGTGCCAGCAGCCCAGGGAAGTTGCTTGGCAATCAGCCCCAGCATTTT.

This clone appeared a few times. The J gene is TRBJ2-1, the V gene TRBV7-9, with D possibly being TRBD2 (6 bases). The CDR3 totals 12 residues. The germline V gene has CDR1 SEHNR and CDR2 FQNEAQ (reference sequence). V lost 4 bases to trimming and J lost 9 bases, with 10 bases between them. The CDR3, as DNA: TGTGCCAGCAGCTCGACTAGTGCTGAGCAGTTCTTC. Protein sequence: CASSSTSAEQFF.

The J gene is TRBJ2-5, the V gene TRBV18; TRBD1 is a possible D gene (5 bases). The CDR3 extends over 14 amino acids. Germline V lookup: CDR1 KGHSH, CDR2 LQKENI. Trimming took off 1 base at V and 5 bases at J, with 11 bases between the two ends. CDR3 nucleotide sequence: TGTGCCAGCTCACCACTAGACAGTGGGGAGACCCAGTACTTC. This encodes CASSPLDSGETQYF.

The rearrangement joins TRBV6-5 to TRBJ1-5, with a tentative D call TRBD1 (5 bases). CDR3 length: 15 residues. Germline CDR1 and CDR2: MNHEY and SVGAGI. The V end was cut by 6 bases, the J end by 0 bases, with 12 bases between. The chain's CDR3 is CASRGAPYSNQPQHF. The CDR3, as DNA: TGTGCCAGCAGAGGGGCACCATATAGCAATCAGCCCCAGCATTTT.

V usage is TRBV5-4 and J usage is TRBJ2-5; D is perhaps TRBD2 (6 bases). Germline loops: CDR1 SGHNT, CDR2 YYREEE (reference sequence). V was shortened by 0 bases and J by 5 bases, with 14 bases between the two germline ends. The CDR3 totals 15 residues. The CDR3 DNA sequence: TGTGCCAGCAGCTTGGGGACGCGGGGCAGGGAGACCCAGTACTTC. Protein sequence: CASSLGTRGRETQYF.

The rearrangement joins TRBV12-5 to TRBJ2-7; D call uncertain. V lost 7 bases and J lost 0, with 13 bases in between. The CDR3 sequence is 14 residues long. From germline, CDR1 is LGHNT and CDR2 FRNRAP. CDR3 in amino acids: CASAPRLFSYEQYF. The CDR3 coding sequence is TGTGCTAGTGCCCCCCGACTCTTCTCCTACGAGCAGTACTTC. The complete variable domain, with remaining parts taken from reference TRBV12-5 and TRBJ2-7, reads DARVTQTPRHKVTEMGQEVTMRCQPILGHNTVFWYRQTMMQGLELLAYFRNRAPLDDSGMPKDRFSAEMPDATLATLKIQPSEPRDSAVYFCASAPRLFSYEQYFGPGTRLTVT.

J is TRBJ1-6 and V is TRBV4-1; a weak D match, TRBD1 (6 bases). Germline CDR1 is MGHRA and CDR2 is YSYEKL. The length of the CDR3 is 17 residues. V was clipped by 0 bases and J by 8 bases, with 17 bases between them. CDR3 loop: CASSQEIAGATDSPLHF. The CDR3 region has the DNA TGCGCCAGCAGCCAAGAGATAGCGGGGGCAACGGATTCACCCCTCCACTTT.

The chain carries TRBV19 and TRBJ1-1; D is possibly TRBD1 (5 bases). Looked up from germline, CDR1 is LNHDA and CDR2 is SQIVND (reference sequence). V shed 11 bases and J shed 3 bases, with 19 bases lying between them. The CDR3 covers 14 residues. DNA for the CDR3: TGTGCCGCGCGAAGGGCGGGGGATTACACTGAAGCTTTCTTT. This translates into CAARRAGDYTEAFF.